The 30 T cell receptor beta chains in this list originate from one sample, sequenced in a study of T cells after yellow fever vaccination. In TCRdb, the 5' RACE reads were re-called with MiXCR into one record per CDR3 protein. Of 620,000 or so distinct CDR3 sequences detected, about a sixth appear once; the ten largest clones hold around 16%. The sample was PBMCs, taken 5 to 6 days after the first yellow fever vaccination. The source of these receptors is a young man who received the YFV17D yellow fever vaccine.

The chain carries TRBV12-3 or TRBV12-4 and TRBJ2-7, with D possibly TRBD1 on 6 matching bases. V was cut by 6 bases and J by 2 bases, with 11 bases left in between. The CDR3 consists of 13 residues. CDR3 loop: CASRTGSAYEQYF. The CDR3 bases are TGTGCCAGCAGGACAGGATCTGCCTACGAGCAGTACTTC.

This clonotype was seen repeatedly, ten times or more. CDR3 sequence reads: CASSEGQGYSPLHF. The CDR3 DNA follows: TGTGCCAGCAGCGAGGGACAGGGATATTCACCCCTCCACTTT. The V and J genes are TRBV12-3 or TRBV12-4 and TRBJ1-6; 9 bases line up with TRBD1. The CDR3 is made up of 14 amino acids. J gave up 8 bases and V 6 bases, and 5 bases lay outside the gene matches.

This clonotype was seen only a few times. V is TRBV28 and J is TRBJ2-3; D unclear. V was trimmed by 4 bases and J by 4 bases, leaving 9 bases between them. Germline V gene lookup returns CDR1 MDHEN and CDR2 SYDVKM. The CDR3 has 13 amino acids. The CDR3 sequence is CASSSLDADTQYF. In nucleotides, the CDR3 is TGTGCCAGCAGTTCTCTAGATGCAGATACGCAGTATTTT. The full variable domain, completed using reference TRBV28 and TRBJ2-3, is DVKVTQSSRYLVKRTGEKVFLECVQDMDHENMFWYRQDPGLGLRLIYFSYDVKMKEKGDIPEGYSVSREKKERFSLILESASTNQTSMYLCASSSLDADTQYFGPGTRLTVL.

The CDR3 loop reads CASSSRKEGNQPQHF. CDR3 nucleotide sequence: TGTGCCAGCAGCTCCCGAAAAGAGGGGAATCAGCCCCAGCATTTT. The V call is TRBV7-9, the J call TRBJ1-5, with a weak D call TRBD1 (5 bases). The CDR3 is 15 amino acids. Germline lookup yields CDR1 SEHNR and CDR2 FQNEAQ (reference sequence). Trimming shortened V by 4 bases and J by 4 bases, and 14 bases separated the two germline ends.

This clonotype has only a few counts. The chain uses TRBV5-1 and TRBJ2-1; a weak D match, TRBD2 (5 bases). This CDR3 is 14 amino acids long. CDR1 is SGHRS and CDR2 is YFSETQ in the germline V gene. V lost 2 bases and J 9 bases, leaving 15 bases between the germline ends. The CDR3 sequence: CASSLEGGLSEQFF. CDR3 nucleotides: TGCGCCAGCAGCTTAGAGGGTGGCTTGAGTGAGCAGTTCTTC.

The sample holds many counts of this clonotype. The J gene is TRBJ2-7, the V gene TRBV5-5; D ambiguous. Germline-derived CDR1 and CDR2 are SGHKS and YYEKEE (reference sequence). This CDR3 is built from 12 residues. The V end was cut by 4 bases, the J end by 6 bases, with 11 bases between. The CDR3 DNA sequence: TGTGCCAGCAGCCAACTACCATCCGAGCAGTACTTC. This translates into CASSQLPSEQYF. Looking up the rest from reference TRBV5-5 and TRBJ2-7 gives the full variable domain: DAGVTQSPTHLIKTRGQQVTLRCSPISGHKSVSWYQQVLGQGPQFIFQYYEKEERGRGNFPDRFSARQFPNYSSELNVNALLLGDSALYLCASSQLPSEQYFGPGTRLTVT.

This clonotype has just a few counts. The chain carries TRBV7-2 and TRBJ2-3; a possible D gene is TRBD2 (6 bases). CDR3 length: 16 residues. CDR1 SGHTA and CDR2 FQGNSA come from the germline V gene. The V end lost 8 bases, the J end lost 1 base, and 19 bases lay between the germline ends. CDR3 in DNA: TGTGCCAGCGCCCTGGGGGGTCCCGGGGGCACAGATACGCAGTATTTT. Amino acid sequence: CASALGGPGGTDTQYF.

This clonotype was observed a handful of times. In DNA form, the CDR3 reads TGTGCCAGCAGTTACTCAACAGCGGATCAAGAGACCCAGTACTTC. This encodes CASSYSTADQETQYF. The chain has TRBV6-5 and TRBJ2-5; D is perhaps TRBD2 (5 bases). Trimming left V 0 bases short and J 2 bases short, with 10 bases between. The CDR3 loop spans 15 amino acids. Germline CDR1 and CDR2: MNHEY and SVGAGI.

J is TRBJ1-1 and V is TRBV5-1, with no clear D. There are 14 residues in the CDR3. Trimming shortened V by 0 bases and J by 1 base, and 7 bases separated the two germline ends. Germline CDR1 is SGHRS and CDR2 is YFSETQ. The CDR3 DNA follows: TGCGCCAGCAGCTTGGGTTGGCAGAACACTGAAGCTTTCTTT. Encoded protein: CASSLGWQNTEAFF. Drawing the rest from reference TRBV5-1 and TRBJ1-1, the complete variable domain is KAGVTQTPRYLIKTRGQQVTLSCSPISGHRSVSWYQQTPGQGLQFLFEYFSETQRNKGNFPGRFSGRQFSNSRSEMNVSTLELGDSALYLCASSLGWQNTEAFFGQGTRLTVV.

This clonotype was seen a few times. The V gene is TRBV20-1, the J gene TRBJ2-5, with D possibly matching TRBD2 (7 bases). The V gene lost 5 bases and the J gene lost 1 base, with 11 bases spanning the gap. The CDR3 spans 13 residues. Germline V lookup: CDR1 DFQATT, CDR2 SNEGSKA (reference sequence). The CDR3 protein is CSAQRGAQETQYF. The CDR3 DNA reads as TGCAGTGCTCAACGGGGGGCCCAAGAGACCCAGTACTTC.

This sequence joins TRBV2 and TRBJ1-5; 9 nucleotides line up with TRBD1. CDR3 length: 18 amino acids. The trim removed 8 bases at V and 4 bases at J, leaving 18 bases unmatched. Germline V gives CDR1 SNHLY, CDR2 FYNNEI. CDR3 sequence (DNA): TGTGCCAGCCCTCTCGGTTCCTGGGACAGGGTCGGAAATCAGCCCCAGCATTTT. Protein sequence: CASPLGSWDRVGNQPQHF. The entire variable domain, with the rest obtained from reference TRBV2 and TRBJ1-5, is as follows: EPEVTQTPSHQVTQMGQEVILRCVPISNHLYFYWYRQILGQKVEFLVSFYNNEISEKSEIFDDQFSVERPDGSNFTLKIRSTKLEDSAMYFCASPLGSWDRVGNQPQHFGDGTRLSIL.

CDR3 amino acids: CASSPILQGVNEQFF. CDR3 DNA sequence: TGTGCCAGCAGTCCGATCTTACAGGGGGTCAATGAGCAGTTCTTC. The rearrangement links TRBV13 to TRBJ2-1; TRBD1 agrees at 8 bases. J was trimmed by 6 bases and V by 6 bases; bases with no gene match: 10. CDR3 length: 15 residues. The germline gives CDR1 PRHDT, CDR2 FYEKMQ (reference sequence). The entire variable domain, with the rest obtained from reference TRBV13 and TRBJ2-1, is as follows: AAGVIQSPRHLIKEKRETATLKCYPIPRHDTVYWYQQGPGQDPQFLISFYEKMQSDKGSIPDRFSAQQFSDYHSELNMSSLELGDSALYFCASSPILQGVNEQFFGPGTRLTVL.

This clonotype came up a few times. The CDR3 here is CASSPRDRGIGTQYF. CDR3 nucleotide sequence: TGTGCCAGCAGCCCCCGGGACAGGGGCATTGGGACCCAGTACTTC. The genes are TRBV7-8 and TRBJ2-5, with 10 bases lining up with TRBD1. V was pared by 5 bases and J by 7 bases, with 10 bases of the junction left unmatched. The CDR3 has 15 residues. Per the germline V gene, CDR1 is SGHVS and CDR2 is FQNEAQ.

This chain joins TRBV28 and TRBJ1-2; D might be TRBD1 (5 bases). The CDR3 length is 14 residues. Germline CDR1 reads MDHEN; CDR2 reads SYDVKM. V was trimmed by 4 bases and J by 4 bases, leaving 13 bases between them. For the CDR3, the DNA is TGTGCCAGCAGTTCCGGGACGGAGATCTATGGCTACACCTTC. The encoded protein is CASSSGTEIYGYTF.

This clonotype has a count of ten or more. V usage is TRBV6-2 or TRBV6-3 and J usage is TRBJ1-6; D is undetermined. Germline V gene lookup returns CDR1 MNHEY and CDR2 SVGEGT. The CDR3 runs 17 residues. Between the trimmed V and J ends, which lost 6 bases and 7 bases, there was a span of 22 bases. CDR3 amino acids: CASRPSGGAGINSPLHF. The CDR3 DNA reads TGTGCCAGCAGACCGTCCGGAGGTGCCGGAATAAATTCACCCCTCCACTTT.

This chain uses TRBV27 with TRBJ2-1, with unresolved D. The CDR3 is 11 residues long. The V gene's germline CDR1 is MNHEY and CDR2 SMNVEV (reference sequence). Trimming stripped 10 bases from V and 6 bases from J, with 10 bases between. The CDR3 nucleotides read TGTGCCATTCTACGAGGCAATGAGCAGTTCTTC. It encodes CAILRGNEQFF.

There are a few counts of this clonotype. Here the CDR3 reads CASSYLAGGRTDTQYF. CDR3 DNA sequence: TGTGCCAGCAGTTACTTGGCGGGGGGGCGCACAGATACGCAGTATTTT. The rearrangement joins TRBV6-5 to TRBJ2-3, with 9 nucleotides matching TRBD2. Trimming removed 1 base from V and 1 base from J; junction bases left unmatched: 3. Germline CDR1 reads MNHEY; CDR2 reads SVGAGI. CDR3 length: 16 amino acids.

The rearrangement uses TRBV7-9 and TRBJ2-7, with TRBD2 matching over 11 bases. The V and J ends lost 1 base and 2 bases, in that order; junction bases with no gene match: 1. This CDR3 contains 15 residues. Germline V gives CDR1 SEHNR, CDR2 FQNEAQ (reference sequence). CDR3 amino acids: CASSLGGLAAYEQYV. In DNA, the CDR3 is TGTGCCAGCAGCTTAGGGGGACTAGCGGCCTACGAGCAGTACGTC.

This clonotype has more than one count but fewer than ten. The chain is built from TRBV4-2 and TRBJ1-6; D is unclear. The germline V gene has CDR1 LGHNA and CDR2 YNFKEQ. The CDR3 runs to 18 residues. Trimming shortened V by 0 bases and J by 0 bases, and 12 bases separated the two germline ends. The CDR3 spells CASSQEGLQSSYNSPLHF. CDR3 DNA: TGTGCCAGCAGCCAAGAAGGCCTTCAGAGCTCCTATAATTCACCCCTCCACTTT.

This clonotype was seen at least ten times. The chain has TRBV3-1 and TRBJ2-7; D may be TRBD1 (6 bases). The CDR3 length is 13 residues. Germline CDR1 LGHDT, CDR2 YNNKEL (reference sequence). The ends were cut back, 4 bases at V and 11 bases at J, with 18 bases in the middle. CDR3 in DNA: TGTGCCAGCAGCCCTACTCCGACAGGTATAAAGTACTTC. Translating gives CASSPTPTGIKYF.

This chain uses TRBV11-2 with TRBJ2-3; D unclear. The CDR3 is 16 amino acids. V was clipped by 4 bases and J by 0 bases, with 14 bases between them. The V gene's germline CDR1 is SGHAT and CDR2 FQNNGV. The CDR3 sequence: CASSSFLASSTDTQYF. The CDR3 bases are TGTGCCAGCAGCTCCTTCTTAGCATCCAGCACAGATACGCAGTATTTT. Together with reference TRBV11-2 and TRBJ2-3, the CDR3 gives the full variable domain: EAGVAQSPRYKIIEKRQSVAFWCNPISGHATLYWYQQILGQGPKLLIQFQNNGVVDDSQLPKDRFSAERLKGVDSTLKIQPAKLEDSAVYLCASSSFLASSTDTQYFGPGTRLTVL.

This clonotype showed up many times. The V gene is TRBV11-2, the J gene TRBJ2-5; 14 nucleotides line up with TRBD2. This CDR3 has 18 residues. CDR1 is SGHAT and CDR2 is FQNNGV in the germline V gene. V was pared by 5 bases and J by 6 bases, with 14 bases of the junction left unmatched. The CDR3 DNA reads as TGTGCCAGCAGCCCGCCGACTAGCGGGGGGGACTACAAGAAGACCCAGTACTTC. It specifies CASSPPTSGGDYKKTQYF. The full variable domain, completed using reference TRBV11-2 and TRBJ2-5, is EAGVAQSPRYKIIEKRQSVAFWCNPISGHATLYWYQQILGQGPKLLIQFQNNGVVDDSQLPKDRFSAERLKGVDSTLKIQPAKLEDSAVYLCASSPPTSGGDYKKTQYFGPGTRLLVL.

For the CDR3, the DNA is TGTGCCAGCAGCCAAGAGGAGCTAGTGTCGGAGACCGGGGAGCTGTTTTTT. Translating it yields CASSQEELVSETGELFF. This chain uses TRBV3-1 with TRBJ2-2; no clear D. Germline values: CDR1 LGHDT, CDR2 YNNKEL (reference sequence). The CDR3 sequence is 17 residues long. V lost 0 bases, J lost 5 bases, and 16 bases lay in between.

This clonotype turned up a few times. Here the CDR3 reads CASSYGWEEQYF. CDR3 DNA sequence: TGTGCCAGCAGTTATGGGTGGGAGGAGCAGTACTTC. This chain connects TRBV6-6 to TRBJ2-7; tentative D call: TRBD2 (5 bases). There are 12 residues in the CDR3. Germline CDR1 and CDR2: MNHNY and SVGAGI (reference sequence). Between the trimmed V and J ends, which lost 3 bases and 7 bases, there was a span of 10 bases.

The chain has TRBV20-1 and TRBJ1-5; D gene uncertain. The CDR3 runs 12 residues. V was trimmed by 5 bases and J by 0 bases, leaving 5 bases between them. The germline gives CDR1 DFQATT, CDR2 SNEGSKA (reference sequence). CDR3 in DNA: TGCAGTGCTCTTTATAGCAATCAGCCCCAGCATTTT. It translates to CSALYSNQPQHF.

Worth noting for this clonotype: Since a much larger clone is just one base distant, this may be a read error. The chain is built from TRBV30 and TRBJ2-7, with 10 bases lining up with TRBD1. Looked up from germline, CDR1 is GTSNPN and CDR2 is SVGIG (reference sequence). The CDR3 covers 15 residues. Germline trimming cut 1 base from V and 3 bases from J; bases unmatched to any gene: 6. CDR3 nucleotide sequence: TGTGCCTGGAGTGGCCGGGACAGGGGTTTCTACGAGCAGTACTTC. Its translation is CAWSGRDRGFYEQYF.

The chain employs TRBV4-1 and TRBJ2-7; D is unresolved. The CDR3 sequence is 14 residues long. In germline, CDR1 is MGHRA, CDR2 YSYEKL. V lost 6 bases, J lost 1 base, and 13 bases lay in between. Here the CDR3 reads CASRYSEDSYEQYF. The CDR3, as DNA: TGCGCCAGCAGATACAGTGAGGATTCCTACGAGCAGTACTTC.

This clonotype occurred many times. The gene calls are TRBV5-1 and TRBJ2-1; the D call may be TRBD1 or TRBD2 (5 bases each). CDR3 size: 16 residues. Deletions cut 3 bases from V and 4 bases from J, with 17 bases between. Germline loops: CDR1 SGHRS, CDR2 YFSETQ. This CDR3 is CASSSEQNGGYNEQFF. The CDR3 nucleotides are TGCGCCAGCAGCTCAGAACAGAATGGGGGATACAATGAGCAGTTCTTC.

This clonotype was seen more than once but under ten times. The V call is TRBV29-1, the J call TRBJ2-1; 7 positions agree with TRBD1. The CDR3 spans 14 residues. J was trimmed by 4 bases and V by 6 bases; bases with no gene match: 9. The V gene's germline CDR1 is SQVTM and CDR2 ANQGSEA. CDR3 sequence (DNA): TGCAGCGTCGACGACAGGGACCCTTACAATGAGCAGTTCTTC. This translates into CSVDDRDPYNEQFF.

The CDR3 coding sequence is TGCAGTGCTAGGGAAGGGGGATCCTACGAGCAGTACTTC. Its protein is CSAREGGSYEQYF. The chain employs TRBV20-1 and TRBJ2-7, with D maybe TRBD1 (6 bases). The CDR3 extends over 13 amino acids. The ends were cut back, 3 bases at V and 1 base at J, with 10 bases in the middle. Germline V gene data show CDR1 as DFQATT and CDR2 as SNEGSKA (reference sequence).